These T cell receptor beta chains were read from a single sample in a study of identical twins. MiXCR, applied by TCRdb to the 5' RACE reads, yields one record per CDR3 protein. The data contain around 670,000 distinct CDR3 sequences, over 5% of them singletons. Sample: naive T cells sorted from blood. These receptors originate from a young man in good health. The CDR3 runs from the conserved cysteine through the conserved F or W.

J: TRBJ2-1; V: TRBV7-6; CDR3: CASSLYQINNEQFF
J: TRBJ2-7; V: TRBV9; CDR3: CASSPRGENDYEQYF
J: TRBJ2-1; V: TRBV5-1; CDR3: CASSSRALGQGNEQFF
J: TRBJ2-3; V: TRBV12-3/TRBV12-4; CDR3: CASRQSGAGTDTRYF
J: TRBJ2-7; V: TRBV27; CDR3: CASSSPGEGGYEQYF
J: TRBJ2-1; V: TRBV24-1; CDR3: CATSDPHGQGGTLHEQFF
J: TRBJ2-5; V: TRBV10-3; CDR3: CAISDDRSGETQYF
J: TRBJ1-4; V: TRBV12-3/TRBV12-4; CDR3: CASRAGRNEKLFF
J: TRBJ2-7; V: TRBV14; CDR3: CASSQVRNEQYF
J: TRBJ2-5; V: TRBV7-3; CDR3: CASSLTSGGQETQYF
J: TRBJ2-7; V: TRBV12-3/TRBV12-4; CDR3: CASSPWTSSYEQYF
J: TRBJ2-1; V: TRBV12-3/TRBV12-4; CDR3: CASNRGLAGGPGYNEQFF
J: TRBJ1-5; V: TRBV6-1; CDR3: CASRTTGGPSNQPQHF
J: TRBJ1-5; V: TRBV7-8; CDR3: CASSLESARQPQHF
J: TRBJ2-2; V: TRBV4-3; CDR3: CASSQGGSGGTNTGELFF
J: TRBJ2-1; V: TRBV7-8; CDR3: CASSLSAGLAGVVTEFF
J: TRBJ2-7; V: TRBV5-1; CDR3: CASSLEAGPHYEQYF
J: TRBJ2-3; V: TRBV7-6; CDR3: CASSLVGQRGDTQYF
J: TRBJ2-2; V: TRBV7-8; CDR3: CASSLLAGVGTGELFF
J: TRBJ2-1; V: TRBV12-3/TRBV12-4; CDR3: CATEGTSGPYNEQFF
J: TRBJ1-1; V: TRBV7-2; CDR3: CASRKGVGNTEAFF
J: TRBJ2-1; V: TRBV18; CDR3: CASSPPTGYNEQFF
J: TRBJ2-2; V: TRBV12-3/TRBV12-4; CDR3: CASSSGTPANTGELFF
J: TRBJ2-1; V: TRBV7-8; CDR3: CASSLAVLRERYNEQFF
J: TRBJ2-2; V: TRBV5-6; CDR3: CASSLAGLRNTGELFF
J: TRBJ1-2; V: TRBV29-1; CDR3: CSVGSANYGYTF
J: TRBJ1-5; V: TRBV29-1; CDR3: CSVAGTGVNSNQPQHF
J: TRBJ2-5; V: TRBV29-1; CDR3: CSVETGTSVEETQYF
J: TRBJ2-1; V: TRBV25-1; CDR3: CASSPPTRYNEQFF
J: TRBJ2-2; V: TRBV9; CDR3: CASSGASGANTGELFF
J: TRBJ1-5; V: TRBV12-3/TRBV12-4; CDR3: CASSFDRGSNQPQHF
J: TRBJ1-4; V: TRBV30; CDR3: CAWRGQGMEKLFF
J: TRBJ2-2; V: TRBV7-2; CDR3: CASSFSRNTGELFF
J: TRBJ2-7; V: TRBV20-1; CDR3: CSARPGHIDEQYF
J: TRBJ1-1; V: TRBV5-5; CDR3: CASSRGWGGTEAFF
J: TRBJ2-1; V: TRBV25-1; CDR3: CASSARTGYHDEQFF
J: TRBJ2-7; V: TRBV11-2; CDR3: CASSLVYRGTSYEQYF
J: TRBJ1-1; V: TRBV6-6; CDR3: CASSGPLTEAFF
J: TRBJ1-6; V: TRBV3-1; CDR3: CASKGGPNSPLHF
J: TRBJ2-1; V: TRBV28; CDR3: CASSSQGPAGVF
J: TRBJ2-1; V: TRBV12-3/TRBV12-4; CDR3: CASSWAPGLASNEQFF
J: TRBJ2-1; V: TRBV7-9; CDR3: CASSSQQREGPYNEQFF
J: TRBJ2-1; V: TRBV29-1; CDR3: CSVGLHGEQFF
J: TRBJ2-1; V: TRBV24-1; CDR3: CATSDNYSGQNSYNEQFF
J: TRBJ2-4; V: TRBV6-1; CDR3: CASSRDTLAKNIQYF
J: TRBJ2-7; V: TRBV6-1; CDR3: CASRTGVRNEQYF
J: TRBJ2-2; V: TRBV28; CDR3: CASSLGVDLNTGELFF
J: TRBJ2-1; V: TRBV27; CDR3: CLTLTSRNEQFF